This passage covers 20 T cell receptor beta chains from one sample sequenced in a study of beta chain features in type 1 diabetes. What was sequenced were expressed TCRB transcripts, since all of the isolated RNA had been reverse transcribed. Measured with immunoSEQ multiplex PCR; TCRdb has only the in-frame clones, and not every one. The sample has around 330,000 clones; 11% are singletons. Input material: naive CD4+ T cells from blood. All receptors come from a woman in her 30s in good health.

The chain uses TRBV6-5 and TRBJ1-1; the match to TRBD1 covers 7 bases. CDR1 is MNHEY and CDR2 is SVGAGI in the germline V gene. V dropped 11 bases and J dropped 1; count of bases not matched to a gene: 7. The CDR3 has 13 amino acids. The CDR3 loop reads CAGKTGTNTEAFF. The CDR3 DNA follows: TGTGCCGGAAAGACAGGGACGAACACTGAAGCTTTCTTT.

This clone was seen a handful of times. V gene TRBV27 combines with J gene TRBJ2-3; TRBD1 is a possible D gene (6 bases). The V and J ends lost 5 bases and 0 bases respectively, with 12 bases between them. The CDR3 contains 15 residues. Germline loops: CDR1 MNHEY, CDR2 SMNVEV (reference sequence). The CDR3 loop reads CASSLGTLSTDTQYF. The CDR3 bases are TGTGCCAGCAGTCTAGGGACACTGAGCACAGATACGCAGTATTTT.

The chain links TRBV19 to TRBJ2-6, with TRBD2 matching 10 bases. Germline lookup yields CDR1 LNHDA and CDR2 SQIVND (reference sequence). J gave up 0 bases and V 5 bases, and 4 bases lay outside the gene matches. CDR3 length: 17 amino acids. CDR3 amino acids: CASSELAGSSGANVLTF. As DNA, the CDR3 is TGTGCCAGTAGTGAACTAGCGGGGTCCTCTGGGGCCAACGTCCTGACTTTC.

The chain recombines TRBV15 with TRBJ2-7, with 9 bases matching TRBD2. V trimming: 0 bases; J trimming: 7 bases; junction bases outside the gene matches: 10. Germline CDR1 is LNHNV and CDR2 is YYDKDF (reference sequence). The CDR3 sequence is 16 residues long. For the CDR3, the DNA is TGTGCCACCAGCAGAGATCAGACCAGCGGGAGGTGGGAGCAGTACTTC. It translates to CATSRDQTSGRWEQYF.

A remark on this clone: This CDR3 is also generated by other DNA sequences in the sample. The rearrangement uses TRBV5-4 and TRBJ2-1, with 11 bases identical to TRBD2. J was trimmed by 7 bases and V by 4 bases; bases with no gene match: 7. Germline V gene data show CDR1 as SGHNT and CDR2 as YYREEE (reference sequence). This CDR3 spans 15 amino acids. CDR3: CASSPTSGSYNEQFF. In nucleotides, the CDR3 is TGTGCCAGCAGCCCAACTAGCGGGAGTTATAATGAGCAGTTCTTC.

This rearrangement joins TRBV10-3 to TRBJ2-1; 7 bases match TRBD1. Germline V lookup: CDR1 ENHRY, CDR2 SYGVKD. The V gene end was trimmed by 4 bases and the J gene end by 10 bases; junction bases not matched to a gene: 7. This CDR3 is 13 amino acids long. The CDR3 coding sequence is TGTGCCATCAGTGCGACTGGACAGGACGAGCAGTTCTTC. Translated, it gives CAISATGQDEQFF.

The rearrangement uses TRBV7-2 and TRBJ2-5, with 9 bases that match TRBD1. J lost 2 bases, V lost 0 bases, and 4 bases had no gene match. Germline CDR1 is SGHTA and CDR2 is FQGNSA. The CDR3 totals 16 residues. CDR3 sequence: CASSLAIDRGQETQYF. CDR3 sequence (DNA): TGTGCCAGCAGCTTAGCCATAGACAGGGGGCAAGAGACCCAGTACTTC.

This clone was seen more than once but under ten times. The rearrangement joins TRBV25-1 to TRBJ2-1, with 7 bases fitting TRBD1. Germline-derived CDR1 and CDR2 are MGHDK and SYGVNS. The CDR3 spans 12 residues. V was clipped by 0 bases and J by 12 bases; unmatched bases: 2. The DNA for the CDR3 is TGTGCCAGCAGTGAATACCGACAGGGGCAGTTCTTC. This sequence encodes CASSEYRQGQFF.

The chain carries TRBV5-4 and TRBJ2-3, with 10 bases lining up with TRBD2. The CDR3 has 16 residues. Germline values: CDR1 SGHNT, CDR2 YYREEE (reference sequence). The junction had 2 bases not matched to a gene; V was cut back by 1 base and J by 0 bases. The CDR3 protein is CASSLRLAGSTDTQYF. CDR3 DNA sequence: TGTGCCAGCAGCTTGAGACTAGCGGGCAGCACAGATACGCAGTATTTT.

This clone appeared a single time. The chain recombines TRBV6-5 with TRBJ1-3, with a weak D call TRBD1 (5 bases). This CDR3 is built from 15 residues. Trimming stripped 4 bases from V and 4 bases from J, with 14 bases between. The germline V gene has CDR1 MNHEY and CDR2 SVGAGI. The CDR3 is CASSWGRAPGNTIYF. CDR3 nucleotide sequence: TGTGCCAGCAGTTGGGGGAGGGCCCCGGGAAACACCATATATTTT.

V gene TRBV5-1 combines with J gene TRBJ2-7; the D is unclear. Per germline, CDR1 SGHRS and CDR2 YFSETQ. The CDR3 loop spans 14 amino acids. V lost 0 bases and J 2 bases, leaving 9 bases between the germline ends. Written as DNA, the CDR3 is TGCGCCAGCAGCTTGGGGGCGCTCACCTACGAGCAGTACTTC. It translates to CASSLGALTYEQYF.

This clone was picked up a small number of times. V and J are TRBV2 and TRBJ2-4, with D possibly being TRBD1 (7 bases). The CDR3 length is 15 residues. Germline V gene data show CDR1 as SNHLY and CDR2 as FYNNEI. V was shortened by 5 bases and J by 5 bases, with 16 bases between the two germline ends. The CDR3 nucleotides read TGTGCCAGCAGTCGACAGGGAGGATTTCAAAACATTCAGTACTTC. It is translated as CASSRQGGFQNIQYF.

This chain links TRBV7-2 with TRBJ2-1; 7 bases are a match to TRBD1. The CDR3 is 14 amino acids. Germline CDR1 and CDR2: SGHTA and FQGNSA. V gave up 5 bases and J gave up 10 bases; unmatched junction bases: 11. The DNA of the CDR3 is TGTGCCAGCAGCCCTGACGGGACAGCGCGCGAGCAGTTCTTC. The encoded protein is CASSPDGTAREQFF.

This clone occurred a few times. V is TRBV27 and J is TRBJ2-2; 7 bases are shared with TRBD2. CDR1 is MNHEY, CDR2 SMNVEV, per germline (reference sequence). J was trimmed by 4 bases and V by 3 bases; bases with no gene match: 2. CDR3 length: 14 amino acids. The CDR3 DNA reads TGTGCCAGCAGTTTGACGGGGGGCACCGGGGAGCTGTTTTTT. Its translation is CASSLTGGTGELFF.

The rearrangement uses TRBV9 and TRBJ1-1; D is unresolved. The CDR3 length is 15 residues. CDR1 SGDLS and CDR2 YYNGEE come from the germline V gene. Deletions cut 0 bases from V and 4 bases from J, with 13 bases between. CDR3 DNA: TGTGCCAGCAGCGTAGTTTCATCGGGAGCCACTGAAGCTTTCTTT. Its translation: CASSVVSSGATEAFF.

J is TRBJ2-4 and V is TRBV18; D is perhaps TRBD2 (6 bases). The CDR3 is 14 amino acids. V shed 3 bases and J shed 8 bases, with 14 bases lying between them. Per germline, CDR1 KGHSH and CDR2 LQKENI. CDR3 region: CASSPVSREYIQYF. CDR3 nucleotide sequence: TGTGCCAGCTCACCGGTATCCCGGGAGTACATTCAGTACTTC.

This clone was counted between two and nine times. The genes are TRBV18 and TRBJ1-2; no firm D call. Deletions cut 3 bases from V and 8 bases from J, with 19 bases between. This CDR3 comprises 15 residues. Germline values: CDR1 KGHSH, CDR2 LQKENI. This CDR3 is CASSPRNSYGEGYTF. The CDR3 DNA sequence: TGTGCCAGCTCACCTCGAAACTCCTATGGAGAAGGCTACACCTTC.

This clone turned up a few times. The V and J genes are TRBV7-9 and TRBJ1-1, with TRBD1 matching over 8 bases. Germline CDR1 reads SEHNR; CDR2 reads FQNEAQ (reference sequence). The V segment lost 5 bases and the J segment 4 bases; nucleotides outside the gene matches: 3. The CDR3 covers 13 residues. The DNA for the CDR3 is TGTGCCAGCAGCAAAGACAGGGGCACTGAAGCTTTCTTT. It encodes CASSKDRGTEAFF.

This chain links TRBV5-4 with TRBJ1-1; no reliable D call. The germline CDR1 and CDR2 sequences are SGHNT and YYREEE (reference sequence). CDR3 length equals 15 residues. V shed 2 bases and J shed 2 bases, with 13 bases lying between them. CDR3 residues: CASSFISLRNTEAFF. DNA for the CDR3: TGTGCCAGCAGCTTTATATCCCTGAGAAACACTGAAGCTTTCTTT.

A few counts support this clone. This sequence joins TRBV28 and TRBJ2-1, with TRBD2 identical over 11 bases. Trimming at V came to 7 bases and at J to 1 base, leaving 3 bases not matched to a gene. Germline lookup yields CDR1 MDHEN and CDR2 SYDVKM. CDR3 length equals 15 residues. The CDR3 coding sequence is TGTGCCAGCATCCTAGCGGGAGGATCCTACAATGAGCAGTTCTTC. Protein product: CASILAGGSYNEQFF.